Listed below are T cell receptor beta chains from one sample, sequenced in a study of T cell responses to AZD1222 COVID-19 vaccine. Only in-frame clones appear in the TCRdb table, and some are missing; sequencing was by immunoSEQ multiplex PCR. This table holds 150,000 or so clones, about 91% found once. The source was peripheral blood, collected on day 0 of AZD1222 vaccination. These receptors originate from an adult in good health. CDR3s include the opening cysteine and the closing phenylalanine or tryptophan. Each record gives: V gene, CDR3 protein.

v_call: TRBV12-3/TRBV12-4
cdr3_aa: CASSRGAAAEQFF

v_call: TRBV6-6
cdr3_aa: CASSYVQISGANVLTF

v_call: TRBV27
cdr3_aa: CASQAFWGSSYNEQFF

v_call: TRBV19
cdr3_aa: CASSMGDANTGELFF

v_call: TRBV19
cdr3_aa: CASSGTSGYEQYF

v_call: TRBV28
cdr3_aa: CASRPGQGMGEKLFF

v_call: TRBV7-9
cdr3_aa: CASSALTGGDIYEQYF

v_call: TRBV5-1
cdr3_aa: CASSPWEGPNQPQHF

v_call: TRBV7-3
cdr3_aa: CASSTAGTSINEQFF

v_call: TRBV2
cdr3_aa: CASSQTERYGYTF

v_call: TRBV13
cdr3_aa: CASSSGLAGGPEQFF

v_call: TRBV6-5
cdr3_aa: CASRLHGNSPLHF

v_call: TRBV28
cdr3_aa: CASSLRTTIEQYF

v_call: TRBV18
cdr3_aa: CASSRTSGRGEQYF

v_call: TRBV5-4
cdr3_aa: CASRPGVRNTEAFF

v_call: TRBV27
cdr3_aa: CASSFGGWETQYF

v_call: TRBV7-9
cdr3_aa: CASSSRVYEQYF

v_call: TRBV29-1
cdr3_aa: CSASPGQPYEQYF

v_call: TRBV29-1
cdr3_aa: CSVVTQGNTIYF

v_call: TRBV18
cdr3_aa: CASSLSGNSYEQYF

v_call: TRBV28
cdr3_aa: CASSSQGAGSDTQYF

v_call: TRBV19
cdr3_aa: CASSIVSGTGNTEAFF

v_call: TRBV21-1
cdr3_aa: CASSLRPLAGPGEQFF

v_call: TRBV19
cdr3_aa: CASSMPRRGNTEAFF

v_call: TRBV15
cdr3_aa: CATSRGTGGRNQPQHF

v_call: TRBV6-1
cdr3_aa: CASSDTDRGRWAFF

v_call: TRBV2
cdr3_aa: CASLYEGTYGYTF

v_call: TRBV24-1
cdr3_aa: CATSDSGTYEQYF

v_call: TRBV3-1/TRBV3-2
cdr3_aa: CASSQGSVEQYF

v_call: TRBV19
cdr3_aa: CASSNPGRQDPYEQYF

v_call: TRBV5-1
cdr3_aa: CASRSQGGKNTIYF

v_call: TRBV28
cdr3_aa: CASSPFFRDSDGYTF

v_call: TRBV2
cdr3_aa: CASSDEGNGELFF

v_call: TRBV27
cdr3_aa: CASSLNGQGLSGNTIYF

v_call: TRBV2
cdr3_aa: CASSEILAAYEQYF

v_call: TRBV27
cdr3_aa: CASSLMGLADHTQETQYF

v_call: TRBV7-9
cdr3_aa: CASSLTSGTYEQYF

v_call: TRBV19
cdr3_aa: CASSIDSPTWSNQPQHF

v_call: TRBV6-1
cdr3_aa: CASSEGVNTGELFF

v_call: TRBV6-1
cdr3_aa: CASSELSGWSSYEQYF

v_call: TRBV7-9
cdr3_aa: CASSPRTGGFSYNEQFF

v_call: TRBV7-2
cdr3_aa: CASSSPAGGGLDTQYF

v_call: TRBV28
cdr3_aa: CARIHGDPSTDTQYF

v_call: TRBV14
cdr3_aa: CASSQDLAGLTDTQYF

v_call: TRBV6-5
cdr3_aa: CASTAGPGNEQFF

v_call: TRBV19
cdr3_aa: CASSPQYQGRHNEQFF

v_call: TRBV19
cdr3_aa: CASTGTANTEAFF

v_call: TRBV5-5
cdr3_aa: CASSIRTGQEAFF

v_call: TRBV11-2
cdr3_aa: CASSLRSGYNEQFF

v_call: TRBV11-2
cdr3_aa: CASSLEGRQAFF

v_call: TRBV19
cdr3_aa: CASSRLNQPQHF

v_call: TRBV6-5
cdr3_aa: CASSYNVGQETQYF

v_call: TRBV30
cdr3_aa: CAWSSWEVNQPQHF

v_call: TRBV5-1
cdr3_aa: CASSLGDRLKETQYF

v_call: TRBV10-2
cdr3_aa: CASSEGTSTDTQYF

v_call: TRBV30
cdr3_aa: CAWLAGGNSPLHF

v_call: TRBV6-5
cdr3_aa: CASLRGATNEKLFF

v_call: TRBV6-5
cdr3_aa: CASSYSQGSGANVLTF

v_call: TRBV6-2/TRBV6-3
cdr3_aa: CASSYGTSGFRMEEQYF

v_call: TRBV28
cdr3_aa: CASSLRANYGYTF